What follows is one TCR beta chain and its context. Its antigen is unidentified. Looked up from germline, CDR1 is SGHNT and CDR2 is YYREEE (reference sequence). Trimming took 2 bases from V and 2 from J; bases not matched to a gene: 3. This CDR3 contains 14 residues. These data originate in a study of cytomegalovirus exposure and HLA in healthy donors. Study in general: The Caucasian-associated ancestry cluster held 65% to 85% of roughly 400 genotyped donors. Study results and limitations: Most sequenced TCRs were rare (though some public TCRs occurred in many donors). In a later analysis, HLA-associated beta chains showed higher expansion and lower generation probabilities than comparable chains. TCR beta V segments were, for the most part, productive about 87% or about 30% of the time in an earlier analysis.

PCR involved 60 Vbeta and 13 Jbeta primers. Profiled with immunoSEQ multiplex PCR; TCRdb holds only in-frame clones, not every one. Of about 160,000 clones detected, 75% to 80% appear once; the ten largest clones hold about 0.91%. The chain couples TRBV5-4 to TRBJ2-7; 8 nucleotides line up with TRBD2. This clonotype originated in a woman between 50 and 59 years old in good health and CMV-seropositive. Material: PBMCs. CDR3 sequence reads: CASSFHGGAYEQYF. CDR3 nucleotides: TGTGCCAGCAGCTTCCACGGGGGGGCCTACGAGCAGTACTTC.